This T cell receptor (beta chain) is from a study of T-cell reconstitution after alpha-beta-depleted transplantation in children. Unique molecular identifiers were incorporated into the prepared TCRbeta library. TCRdb reprocessed the PCR reads via MiXCR and lists one record per CDR3 protein. The sample carries around 190,000 distinct CDR3 sequences, approximately 6.9% recorded once. This clonotype appeared many times. The CDR3 runs 12 residues. CDR1 MNHNY and CDR2 SVGAGI come from the germline V gene (reference sequence). Trimming took 6 bases from V and 6 from J, leaving 8 bases between them. The genes are TRBV6-6 and TRBJ2-2; no definite D call. The sample was PBMCs, taken before TCRalphabeta/CD19-depleted stem cell transplant. This TCR was sampled from a boy between 2 and 10 years old with acute lymphoblastic leukemia, due to receive a stem cell transplant. CDR3 nucleotide sequence: TGTGCCAGCAGCCATCCTCCCGGGGAGCTGTTTTTT. Translating it yields CASSHPPGELFF.